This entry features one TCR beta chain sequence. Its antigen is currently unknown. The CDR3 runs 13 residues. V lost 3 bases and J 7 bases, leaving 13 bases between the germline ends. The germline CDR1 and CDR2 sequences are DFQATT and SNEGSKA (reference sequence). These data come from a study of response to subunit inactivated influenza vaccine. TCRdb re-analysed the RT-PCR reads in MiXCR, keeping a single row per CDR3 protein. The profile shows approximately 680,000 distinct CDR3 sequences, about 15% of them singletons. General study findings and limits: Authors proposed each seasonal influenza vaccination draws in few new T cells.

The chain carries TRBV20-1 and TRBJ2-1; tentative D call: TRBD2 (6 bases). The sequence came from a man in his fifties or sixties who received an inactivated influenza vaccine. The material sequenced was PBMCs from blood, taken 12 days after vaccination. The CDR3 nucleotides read TGCAGTGCTAGTATCGGGAGTTATAATGAGCAGTTCTTC. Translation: CSASIGSYNEQFF.